The next 31 T cell receptor beta chains were all read from a single sample in a study of cytomegalovirus exposure and HLA in healthy donors. PCR employed 60 Vbeta and 13 Jbeta primers. Clones were sequenced by immunoSEQ multiplex PCR, and TCRdb holds only the in-frame ones, with some missing. This sample has tens of thousands of clones; around 84% occur once, and the top ten carry about 9.3%. The specimen sequenced was PBMCs. The receptor source for this set is a human donor in good health.

This chain joins TRBV19 and TRBJ1-4, with D possibly matching TRBD1 (6 bases). V lost 3 bases and J 6 bases, leaving 11 bases between the germline ends. The CDR3 spans 14 residues. The germline CDR1 and CDR2 sequences are LNHDA and SQIVND (reference sequence). The CDR3 DNA reads TGTGCCAGTAGTATCAGCAGGGGTGATGAAAAACTGTTTTTT. This translates into CASSISRGDEKLFF. Based on the CDR3 plus reference TRBV19 and TRBJ1-4, the full variable domain is DGGITQSPKYLFRKEGQNVTLSCEQNLNHDAMYWYRQDPGQGLRLIYYSQIVNDFQKGDIAEGYSVSREKKESFPLTVTSAQKNPTAFYLCASSISRGDEKLFFGSGTQLSVL.

The chain employs TRBV19 and TRBJ2-1; D is perhaps TRBD1 (5 bases). Deletions cut 6 bases from V and 0 bases from J, with 9 bases between. The CDR3 has 14 residues. Germline CDR1 and CDR2: LNHDA and SQIVND (reference sequence). In DNA, the CDR3 is TGTGCCAGTAGCGACAGCTTCTCCTACAATGAGCAGTTCTTC. Protein: CASSDSFSYNEQFF.

In its sample, this clone was seen once. This chain connects TRBV9 to TRBJ2-1, with 9 bases identical to TRBD2. V lost 0 bases to trimming and J lost 9 bases; unmatched junction nucleotides: 4. The CDR3 is 14 residues long. Germline CDR1 and CDR2: SGDLS and YYNGEE. For the CDR3, the DNA is TGTGCCAGCAGCGTAGCGCGGGGGGGCGGTGAGCAGTTCTTC. Its translation: CASSVARGGGEQFF.

This rearrangement joins TRBV29-1 to TRBJ2-3; 11 nucleotides line up with TRBD2. The CDR3 runs to 14 residues. Per germline, CDR1 SQVTM and CDR2 ANQGSEA. The CDR3 coding sequence is TGCAGTCTTACCCTGGGACTAGCGGCAGATACGCAGTATTTT. Translated: CSLTLGLAADTQYF.

The chain couples TRBV5-4 to TRBJ2-7; 9 bases agree with TRBD2. The CDR3 covers 14 residues. J was trimmed by 2 bases and V by 7 bases; bases with no gene match: 7. Germline CDR1 and CDR2: SGHNT and YYREEE (reference sequence). Here the CDR3 DNA reads TGTGCCAGCCAACTTCGCGGGGGGGCCTACGAGCAGTACTTC. Amino acids: CASQLRGGAYEQYF. Drawing the rest from reference TRBV5-4 and TRBJ2-7, the complete variable domain is ETGVTQSPTHLIKTRGQQVTLRCSSQSGHNTVSWYQQALGQGPQFIFQYYREEENGRGNFPPRFSGLQFPNYSSELNVNALELDDSALYLCASQLRGGAYEQYFGPGTRLTVT.

The chain joins TRBV7-6 to TRBJ2-7; possibly TRBD1 for D (6 bases). The CDR3 length is 14 residues. Germline-derived CDR1 and CDR2 are SGHVS and FNYEAQ. Deletions cut 3 bases from V and 6 bases from J, with 15 bases between. This CDR3 is CASSLAGATTEQYF. The CDR3 nucleotides read TGTGCCAGCAGCTTGGCAGGGGCAACCACCGAGCAGTACTTC.

The chain couples TRBV7-2 to TRBJ1-5, with 9 positions matching TRBD1. Trimming cost V 4 bases and J 4 bases; bases outside gene matches: 11. Germline lookup yields CDR1 SGHTA and CDR2 FQGNSA. The length of the CDR3 is 17 residues. Here the CDR3 DNA reads TGTGCCAGCAGCTCCCCACAGGGGGCTCCCCGGAATCAGCCCCAGCATTTT. Residues: CASSSPQGAPRNQPQHF.

The V and J genes are TRBV29-1 and TRBJ1-2; D perhaps matches TRBD1 (5 bases). V was clipped by 6 bases and J by 3 bases, with 14 bases between them. The length of the CDR3 is 13 residues. The germline gives CDR1 SQVTM, CDR2 ANQGSEA. CDR3 DNA sequence: TGCAGCGTCCTCGACAGTACCCACTATGGCTACACCTTC. This gives the protein CSVLDSTHYGYTF.

The genes are TRBV13 and TRBJ2-7, with 7 bases fitting TRBD2. The V gene's germline CDR1 is PRHDT and CDR2 FYEKMQ (reference sequence). The CDR3 sequence is 15 residues long. Trimming at V came to 0 bases and at J to 1 base, leaving 3 bases not matched to a gene. The CDR3 region is CASSLGGRGSYEQYF. The DNA for the CDR3 is TGTGCCAGCAGCTTAGGGGGGCGGGGGTCCTACGAGCAGTACTTC.

The chain is built from TRBV5-6 and TRBJ2-4, with D possibly being TRBD2 (7 bases). The CDR3 consists of 14 residues. Germline V lookup: CDR1 SGHDT, CDR2 YYEEEE. V was trimmed by 6 bases and J by 8 bases, leaving 18 bases between them. The CDR3 DNA reads TGTGCCAGCACCGCAGGAGGGGGGGTGGACATTCAGTACTTC. Translated, it gives CASTAGGGVDIQYF.

The rearrangement uses TRBV2 and TRBJ2-1; 13 positions match TRBD2. J was trimmed by 9 bases and V by 9 bases; bases with no gene match: 5. Germline CDR1 reads SNHLY; CDR2 reads FYNNEI. The CDR3 length is 13 residues. In DNA form, the CDR3 reads TGTGCCAGTGGACTAGCGGGAGCGAGTGAGCAGTTCTTC. Protein product: CASGLAGASEQFF.

V is TRBV21-1 and J is TRBJ2-7; the table assigns TRBD2, which was not confirmed against the DNA. TRBV21-1 is shown as a pseudogene. The CDR3 is 14 amino acids. CDR3 DNA: TGTGCCAGCAGCAGTAGCGGGGGGGCCTCCGAGCAGTACTTC. The encoded protein is CASSSSGGASEQYF.

This chain connects TRBV27 to TRBJ2-2; 9 bases align to TRBD1. Germline V gene data show CDR1 as MNHEY and CDR2 as SMNVEV (reference sequence). V shed 5 bases, J shed 6 bases, and the junction held 7 bases outside the gene matches. The CDR3 covers 15 residues. The CDR3 nucleotides read TGTGCCAGCAGTACAACCGGGACAGGGCCCGGGGAGCTGTTTTTT. Residues: CASSTTGTGPGELFF.

This clone was counted once. The rearrangement joins TRBV28 to TRBJ1-1, with D possibly matching TRBD1 (6 bases). Per the germline V gene, CDR1 is MDHEN and CDR2 is SYDVKM. CDR3 size: 17 residues. Trimming removed 3 bases from V and 1 base from J, with 18 bases in between. CDR3 sequence reads: CASSFYRAGSRNTEAFF. In nucleotides, the CDR3 is TGTGCCAGCAGTTTCTACAGGGCCGGATCAAGGAACACTGAAGCTTTCTTT.

This clone was detected only once. The chain is built from TRBV25-1 and TRBJ2-2; a weak D match, TRBD2 (6 bases). V was shortened by 4 bases and J by 4 bases, with 10 bases between the two germline ends. This CDR3 has 14 amino acids. From germline, CDR1 is MGHDK and CDR2 SYGVNS. The CDR3, as DNA: TGTGCCAGCAGTGGGGGACTGCTCACCGGGGAGCTGTTTTTT. It specifies CASSGGLLTGELFF.

This chain uses TRBV30 with TRBJ1-1; 10 bases fit TRBD1. V gave up 4 bases and J gave up 1 base; unmatched junction bases: 15. Germline V gives CDR1 GTSNPN, CDR2 SVGIG (reference sequence). The CDR3 contains 18 residues. The CDR3 region is CAWTWDRGRSLSNTEAFF. CDR3 coding DNA: TGTGCCTGGACCTGGGACAGGGGCCGCTCCCTTTCGAACACTGAAGCTTTCTTT.

The chain recombines TRBV11-2 with TRBJ2-5, with a weak D call TRBD1 (6 bases). Germline V gene sequence: CDR1 SGHAT, CDR2 FQNNGV. The CDR3 runs to 14 residues. Trimming took 5 bases from V and 1 from J, leaving 11 bases between them. The CDR3 is CASSRGQLQETQYF. The DNA of the CDR3 is TGTGCCAGCAGCCGAGGACAGCTCCAAGAGACCCAGTACTTC.

The chain has TRBV2 and TRBJ2-5, with no clear D. This CDR3 has 11 residues. V lost 7 bases and J lost 2, with 5 bases in between. The germline V gene has CDR1 SNHLY and CDR2 FYNNEI. CDR3 sequence: CASNIQETQYF. Here the CDR3 DNA reads TGTGCCAGCAATATACAAGAGACCCAGTACTTC. The full variable domain, its missing parts supplied by reference TRBV2 and TRBJ2-5, is EPEVTQTPSHQVTQMGQEVILRCVPISNHLYFYWYRQILGQKVEFLVSFYNNEISEKSEIFDDQFSVERPDGSNFTLKIRSTKLEDSAMYFCASNIQETQYFGPGTRLLVL.

This clone was seen once. J is TRBJ2-1 and V is TRBV18; 10 bases agree with TRBD2. Trimming removed 3 bases from V and 8 bases from J; junction bases left unmatched: 16. CDR3 length: 18 residues. Germline V lookup: CDR1 KGHSH, CDR2 LQKENI. CDR3 coding DNA: TGTGCCAGCTCACCCCTGCCGCCGGGACTAGCGTTAGAGGATGAGCAGTTCTTC. This gives the protein CASSPLPPGLALEDEQFF.

This sequence joins TRBV7-2 and TRBJ2-2; 7 bases are a match to TRBD1. The germline gives CDR1 SGHTA, CDR2 FQGNSA. CDR3 length: 16 residues. With V trimmed by 6 bases and J by 0 bases, 7 bases remained unmatched. CDR3 sequence reads: CASSTTGTANTGELFF. The CDR3 coding sequence is TGTGCCAGCAGTACAACCGGGACAGCGAACACCGGGGAGCTGTTTTTT.

This chain connects TRBV28 to TRBJ2-1, with 13 bases identical to TRBD2. Trimming cost V 5 bases and J 8 bases; bases outside gene matches: 6. Germline V gives CDR1 MDHEN, CDR2 SYDVKM. The CDR3 spans 15 residues. The CDR3: CASSKRTSGSDEQFF. In DNA form, the CDR3 reads TGTGCCAGCAGTAAGAGGACTAGCGGGAGCGATGAGCAGTTCTTC.

The V and J genes are TRBV5-1 and TRBJ1-4; 9 bases match TRBD1. The CDR3 runs to 17 residues. Germline lookup yields CDR1 SGHRS and CDR2 YFSETQ. With 4 bases clipped from V and 5 bases from J, the junction kept 12 bases outside the gene matches. The CDR3 coding sequence is TGCGCCAGCAGCCTTACCGGGACAGGGCGGTCAAATGAAAAACTGTTTTTT. Amino acid sequence: CASSLTGTGRSNEKLFF. Supplemented by reference TRBV5-1 and TRBJ1-4, the full variable domain reads KAGVTQTPRYLIKTRGQQVTLSCSPISGHRSVSWYQQTPGQGLQFLFEYFSETQRNKGNFPGRFSGRQFSNSRSEMNVSTLELGDSALYLCASSLTGTGRSNEKLFFGSGTQLSVL.

This rearrangement joins TRBV27 to TRBJ1-3, with 9 bases fitting TRBD1. J lost 3 bases, V lost 7 bases, and 13 bases had no gene match. CDR1 is MNHEY and CDR2 is SMNVEV in the germline V gene (reference sequence). The CDR3 spans 17 residues. The CDR3 here is CASTLSGTGLHGNTIYF. DNA of the CDR3: TGTGCCAGCACCCTTTCTGGGACAGGGTTACATGGAAACACCATATATTTT.

The V and J genes are TRBV6-5 and TRBJ1-2; TRBD1 aligns across 8 bases. J lost 2 bases, V lost 5 bases, and 1 base had no gene match. In germline, CDR1 is MNHEY, CDR2 SVGAGI. The CDR3 length is 13 residues. CDR3 in DNA: TGTGCCAGCAGTAGGACAGGGAACTATGGCTACACCTTC. Translating gives CASSRTGNYGYTF.

The chain is built from TRBV10-3 and TRBJ2-2, with TRBD2 identical over 8 bases. CDR3 length: 17 amino acids. V dropped 3 bases and J dropped 0; count of bases not matched to a gene: 6. CDR1 and CDR2 from the germline V gene are ENHRY and SYGVKD. The CDR3 coding sequence is TGTGCCATCAGTGAATCGGGGGGGGGAACGAACACCGGGGAGCTGTTTTTT. Translating gives CAISESGGGTNTGELFF.

This clone occurred once. The chain links TRBV20-1 to TRBJ2-3, with D hard to call. CDR3 length equals 11 residues. Germline CDR1 DFQATT, CDR2 SNEGSKA (reference sequence). Trimming left V 6 bases short and J 5 bases short, with 9 bases between. The CDR3 loop reads CSAPQVDTQYF. In nucleotides, the CDR3 is TGCAGTGCCCCGCAGGTAGATACGCAGTATTTT.

The chain has TRBV19 and TRBJ2-3; D uncertain. Trimming removed 10 bases from V and 3 bases from J, with 14 bases in between. Per germline, CDR1 LNHDA and CDR2 SQIVND (reference sequence). This CDR3 has 13 amino acids. DNA of the CDR3: TGTGCCACCTCTCTTGCGAGGACAGATACGCAGTATTTT. It is translated as CATSLARTDTQYF. Supplemented by reference TRBV19 and TRBJ2-3, the full variable domain reads DGGITQSPKYLFRKEGQNVTLSCEQNLNHDAMYWYRQDPGQGLRLIYYSQIVNDFQKGDIAEGYSVSREKKESFPLTVTSAQKNPTAFYLCATSLARTDTQYFGPGTRLTVL.

The chain carries TRBV2 and TRBJ1-1; D gene uncertain. CDR1 and CDR2 from the germline V gene are SNHLY and FYNNEI. The ends were cut back, 4 bases at V and 11 bases at J, with 8 bases in the middle. The length of the CDR3 is 10 residues. CDR3 bases: TGTGCCAGCAGTGGGCCTAGGGCTTTCTTT. The encoded protein is CASSGPRAFF.

The chain links TRBV6-5 to TRBJ2-3; 8 bases are shared with TRBD2. Germline V gene data show CDR1 as MNHEY and CDR2 as SVGAGI. Germline trimming cut 5 bases from V and 4 bases from J; bases unmatched to any gene: 5. The CDR3 runs 14 residues. In nucleotides, the CDR3 is TGTGCCAGCAGTACGCCGGGACTAGCAGATACGCAGTATTTT. This encodes CASSTPGLADTQYF.

This rearrangement joins TRBV5-6 to TRBJ2-2; TRBD2 aligns across 7 bases. CDR1 is SGHDT, CDR2 YYEEEE, per germline. The J segment lost 5 bases and the V segment lost 4 bases, leaving 11 bases of the junction unmatched. There are 16 residues in the CDR3. The CDR3 region has the DNA TGTGCCAGCAGCCGCCCCGCGGGAGACCAAACCGGGGAGCTGTTTTTT. As protein: CASSRPAGDQTGELFF.

J is TRBJ2-7 and V is TRBV9; 15 bases agree with TRBD2. Trimming removed 4 bases from V and 7 bases from J; junction bases left unmatched: 3. CDR3 length: 14 residues. Germline CDR1 reads SGDLS; CDR2 reads YYNGEE. The CDR3: CASSLGTSGGEQYF. Written as DNA, the CDR3 is TGTGCCAGCAGCCTCGGGACTAGCGGGGGGGAGCAGTACTTC.